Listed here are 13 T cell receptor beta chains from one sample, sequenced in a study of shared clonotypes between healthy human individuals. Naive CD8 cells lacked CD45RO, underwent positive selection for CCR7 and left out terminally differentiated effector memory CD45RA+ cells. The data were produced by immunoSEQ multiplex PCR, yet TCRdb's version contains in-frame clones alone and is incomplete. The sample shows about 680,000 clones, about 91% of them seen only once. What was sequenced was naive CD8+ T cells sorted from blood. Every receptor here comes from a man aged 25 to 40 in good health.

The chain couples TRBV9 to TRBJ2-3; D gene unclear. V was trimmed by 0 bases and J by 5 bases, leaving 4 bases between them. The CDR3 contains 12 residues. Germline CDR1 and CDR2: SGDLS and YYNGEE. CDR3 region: CASSVDRDTQYF. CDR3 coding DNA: TGTGCCAGCAGCGTAGACCGAGATACGCAGTATTTT.

CDR3 sequence (DNA): TGTGCCAGTAGTCCCGGGACAGGGGGCCTTAGCACAGATACGCAGTATTTT. This encodes CASSPGTGGLSTDTQYF. J is TRBJ2-3 and V is TRBV19, with TRBD1 matching over 12 bases. The germline gives CDR1 LNHDA, CDR2 SQIVND (reference sequence). The CDR3 consists of 17 residues. V trimming: 5 bases; J trimming: 0 bases; junction bases outside the gene matches: 6.

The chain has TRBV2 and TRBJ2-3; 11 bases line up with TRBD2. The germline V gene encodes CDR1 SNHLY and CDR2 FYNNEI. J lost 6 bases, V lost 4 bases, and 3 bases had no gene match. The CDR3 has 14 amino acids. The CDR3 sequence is CASSVLAGGDTQYF. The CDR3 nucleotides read TGTGCCAGCAGTGTGCTAGCGGGAGGCGATACGCAGTATTTT.

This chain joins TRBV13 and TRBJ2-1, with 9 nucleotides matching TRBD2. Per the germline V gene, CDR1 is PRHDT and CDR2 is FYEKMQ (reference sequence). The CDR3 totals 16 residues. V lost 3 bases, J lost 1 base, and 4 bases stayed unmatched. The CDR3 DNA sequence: TGTGCCAGCAGCTTTTTGACTAGCGGTTCCTACAATGAGCAGTTCTTC. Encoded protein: CASSFLTSGSYNEQFF.

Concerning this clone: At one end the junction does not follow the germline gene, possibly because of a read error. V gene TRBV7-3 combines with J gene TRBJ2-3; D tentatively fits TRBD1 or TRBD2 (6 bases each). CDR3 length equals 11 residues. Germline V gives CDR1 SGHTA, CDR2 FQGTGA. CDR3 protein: CASRSGAFKDF. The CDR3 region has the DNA TGTGCCAGCAGGTCGGGGGCCTTTAAGGATTTT.

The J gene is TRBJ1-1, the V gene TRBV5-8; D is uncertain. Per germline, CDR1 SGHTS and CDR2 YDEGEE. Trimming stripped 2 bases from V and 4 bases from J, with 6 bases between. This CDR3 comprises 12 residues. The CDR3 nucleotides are TGTGCCAGCAGCTTTGGTAGCACTGAAGCTTTCTTT. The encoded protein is CASSFGSTEAFF.

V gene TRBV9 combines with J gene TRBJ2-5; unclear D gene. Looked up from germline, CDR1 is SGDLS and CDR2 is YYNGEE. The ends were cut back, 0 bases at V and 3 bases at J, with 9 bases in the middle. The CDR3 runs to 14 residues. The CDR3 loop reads CASSVDGYKETQYF. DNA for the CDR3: TGTGCCAGCAGCGTAGACGGCTACAAAGAGACCCAGTACTTC.

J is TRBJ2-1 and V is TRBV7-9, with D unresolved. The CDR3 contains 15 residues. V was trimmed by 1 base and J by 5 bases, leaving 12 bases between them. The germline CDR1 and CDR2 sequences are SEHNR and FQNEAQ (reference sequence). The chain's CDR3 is CASSLVRQSNNEQFF. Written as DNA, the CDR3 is TGTGCCAGCAGCTTAGTGAGGCAGTCCAACAATGAGCAGTTCTTC.

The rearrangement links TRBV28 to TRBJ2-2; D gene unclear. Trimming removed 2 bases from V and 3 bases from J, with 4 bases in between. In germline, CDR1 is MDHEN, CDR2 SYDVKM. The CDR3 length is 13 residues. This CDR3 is CASSLDYTGELFF. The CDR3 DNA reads TGTGCCAGCAGTTTAGACTACACCGGGGAGCTGTTTTTT.

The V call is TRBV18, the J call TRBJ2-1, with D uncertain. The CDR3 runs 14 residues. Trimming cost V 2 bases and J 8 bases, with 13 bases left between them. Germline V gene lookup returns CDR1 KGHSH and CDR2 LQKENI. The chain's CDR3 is CASSPVRLEDEQFF. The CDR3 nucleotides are TGTGCCAGCTCACCAGTCAGGTTAGAGGATGAGCAGTTCTTC.

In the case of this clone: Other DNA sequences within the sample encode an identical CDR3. The CDR3 coding sequence is TGTGCCAGCAGCTTAGGCCGGCTAGCCCTCTCTGGGGCCAACGTCCTGACTTTC. Translated: CASSLGRLALSGANVLTF. The chain employs TRBV13 and TRBJ2-6; a weak D match, TRBD2 (5 bases). Trimming shortened V by 0 bases and J by 0 bases, and 12 bases separated the two germline ends. CDR1 is PRHDT, CDR2 FYEKMQ, per germline (reference sequence). This CDR3 spans 18 amino acids.

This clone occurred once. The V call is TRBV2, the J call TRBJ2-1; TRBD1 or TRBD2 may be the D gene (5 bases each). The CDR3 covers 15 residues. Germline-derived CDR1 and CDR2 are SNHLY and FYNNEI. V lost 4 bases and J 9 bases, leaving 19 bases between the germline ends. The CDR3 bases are TGTGCCAGCAGTGTACGTACAGGTGGGGCGGGTGAGCAGTTCTTC. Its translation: CASSVRTGGAGEQFF. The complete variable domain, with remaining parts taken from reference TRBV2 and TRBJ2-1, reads EPEVTQTPSHQVTQMGQEVILRCVPISNHLYFYWYRQILGQKVEFLVSFYNNEISEKSEIFDDQFSVERPDGSNFTLKIRSTKLEDSAMYFCASSVRTGGAGEQFFGPGTRLTVL.

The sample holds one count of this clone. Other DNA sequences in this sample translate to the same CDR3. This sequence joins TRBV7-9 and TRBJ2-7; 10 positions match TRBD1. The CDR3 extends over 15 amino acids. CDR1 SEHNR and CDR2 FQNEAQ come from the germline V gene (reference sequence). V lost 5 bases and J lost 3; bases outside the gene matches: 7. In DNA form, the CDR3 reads TGTGCCAGCAGCCCGGCCGGGACAGGGGACTACGAGCAGTACTTC. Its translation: CASSPAGTGDYEQYF.